This section outlines one T cell receptor (beta chain) sequence together with its context. Its antigen remains unidentified. Every participant with HIV received treatment in the United States. These data are taken from a study of long-term antiretroviral therapy in people with HIV. Researchers ran immunoSEQ v3.0 at survey level. Per-sample sequencing targets were about 40,000-55,000 T-cell genomes. Generated by immunoSEQ multiplex PCR, the TCRdb table keeps only in-frame clones and is missing some. The repertoire holds 30,000 to 40,000 clones, over 85% seen once, with roughly 4% in the top ten. V lost 5 bases and J 1 base, leaving 8 bases between the germline ends. CDR1 is SEHNR and CDR2 is FQNEAQ in the germline V gene (reference sequence). The CDR3 spans 13 residues. General study results and limits: Dating from the mid-2000s to the late 2010s, the blood was possibly obtained under older ART regimens. Post-ART samples showed increased diversity that remained below transplant donor control levels.

This sequence joins TRBV7-9 and TRBJ2-5, with D hard to call. This receptor was identified in a woman aged 45-65 years with HIV. This specimen was unsorted PBMCs, taken approximately 5 years after starting antiretroviral therapy. The CDR3: CASSLPPQETQYF. Here the CDR3 DNA reads TGTGCCAGCAGCCTACCTCCCCAAGAGACCCAGTACTTC.